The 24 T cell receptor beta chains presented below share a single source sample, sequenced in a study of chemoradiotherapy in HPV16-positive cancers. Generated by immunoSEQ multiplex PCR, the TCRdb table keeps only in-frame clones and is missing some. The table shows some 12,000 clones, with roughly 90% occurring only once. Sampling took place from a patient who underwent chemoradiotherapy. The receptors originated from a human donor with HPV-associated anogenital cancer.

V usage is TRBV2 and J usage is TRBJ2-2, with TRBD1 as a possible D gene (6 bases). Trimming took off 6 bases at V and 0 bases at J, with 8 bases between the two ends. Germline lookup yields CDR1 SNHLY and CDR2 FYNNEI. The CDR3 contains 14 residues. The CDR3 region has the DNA TGTGCCAGCAGGGACAGCTCGAACACCGGGGAGCTGTTTTTT. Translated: CASRDSSNTGELFF.

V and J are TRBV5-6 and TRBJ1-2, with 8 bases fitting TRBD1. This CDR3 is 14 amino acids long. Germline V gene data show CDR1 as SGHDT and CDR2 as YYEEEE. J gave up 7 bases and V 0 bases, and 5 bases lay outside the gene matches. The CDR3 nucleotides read TGTGCCAGCAGCTTGGTAACGACAGGGGTTGGCTACACCTTC. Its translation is CASSLVTTGVGYTF.

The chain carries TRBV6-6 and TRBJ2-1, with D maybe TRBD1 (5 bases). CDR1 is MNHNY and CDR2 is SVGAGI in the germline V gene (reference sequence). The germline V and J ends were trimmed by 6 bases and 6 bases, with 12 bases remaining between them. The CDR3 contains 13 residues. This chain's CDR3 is CASREDRFNEQFF. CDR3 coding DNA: TGTGCCAGCAGAGAAGACAGATTCAATGAGCAGTTCTTC.

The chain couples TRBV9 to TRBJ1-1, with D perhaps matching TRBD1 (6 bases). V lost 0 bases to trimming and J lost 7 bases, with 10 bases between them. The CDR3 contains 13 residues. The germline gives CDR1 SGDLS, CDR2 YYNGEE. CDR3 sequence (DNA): TGTGCCAGCAGCGTAGTAGGGGGTCTTGAAGCTTTCTTT. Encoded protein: CASSVVGGLEAFF.

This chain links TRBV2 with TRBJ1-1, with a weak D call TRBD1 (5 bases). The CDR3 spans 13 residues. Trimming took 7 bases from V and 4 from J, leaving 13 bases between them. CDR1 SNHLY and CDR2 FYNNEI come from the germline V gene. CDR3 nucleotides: TGTGCCAGCATGAGGCAGAGGGGCACTGAAGCTTTCTTT. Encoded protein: CASMRQRGTEAFF.

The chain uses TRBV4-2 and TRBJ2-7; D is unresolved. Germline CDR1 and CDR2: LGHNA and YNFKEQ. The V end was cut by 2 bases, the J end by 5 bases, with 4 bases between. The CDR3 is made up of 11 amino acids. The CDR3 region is CASSQTHEQYF. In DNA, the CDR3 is TGTGCCAGCAGCCAAACCCACGAGCAGTACTTC.

The CDR3 DNA reads TGTGCCAGCAGCGTGGGGGTGGCGAACACTGAAGCTTTCTTT. Translation: CASSVGVANTEAFF. The gene calls are TRBV9 and TRBJ1-1, with D perhaps matching TRBD1 (5 bases). V was cut by 2 bases and J by 1 base, with 9 bases left in between. This CDR3 has 14 amino acids. Germline assignment: CDR1 SGDLS and CDR2 YYNGEE.

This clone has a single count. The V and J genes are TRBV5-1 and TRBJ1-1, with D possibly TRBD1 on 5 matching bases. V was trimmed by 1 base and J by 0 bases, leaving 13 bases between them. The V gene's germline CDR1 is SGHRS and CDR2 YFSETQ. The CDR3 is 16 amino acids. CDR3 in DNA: TGCGCCAGCAGCTTGCACGGGGGTGACATGAACACTGAAGCTTTCTTT. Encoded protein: CASSLHGGDMNTEAFF.

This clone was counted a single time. The CDR3 coding sequence is TGTGCCAGCAGCCAGGGGGGGCAGCCCCAGCATTTT. Translated: CASSQGGQPQHF. The gene calls are TRBV14 and TRBJ1-5; maybe TRBD1 (5 bases). V was pared by 3 bases and J by 7 bases, with 7 bases between. The CDR3 is made up of 12 amino acids. The germline CDR1 and CDR2 sequences are SGHDN and FVKESK.

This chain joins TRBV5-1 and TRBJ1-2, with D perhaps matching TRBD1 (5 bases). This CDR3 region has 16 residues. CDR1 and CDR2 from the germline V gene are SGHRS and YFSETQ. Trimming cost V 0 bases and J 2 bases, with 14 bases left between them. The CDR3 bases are TGCGCCAGCAGCTTGGGGGACCTGATGGGGAACTATGGCTACACCTTC. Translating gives CASSLGDLMGNYGYTF.

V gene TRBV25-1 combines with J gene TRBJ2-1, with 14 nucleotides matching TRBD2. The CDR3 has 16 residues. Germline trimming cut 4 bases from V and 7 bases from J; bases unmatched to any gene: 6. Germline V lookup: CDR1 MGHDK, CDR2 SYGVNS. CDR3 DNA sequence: TGTGCCAGCAGTGCCTTCGGGACTAGCGGGAGTAATGAGCAGTTCTTC. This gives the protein CASSAFGTSGSNEQFF.

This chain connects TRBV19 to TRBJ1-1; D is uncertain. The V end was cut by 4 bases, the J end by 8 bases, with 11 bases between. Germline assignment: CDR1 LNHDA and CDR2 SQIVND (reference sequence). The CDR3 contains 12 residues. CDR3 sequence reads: CASSTLYSEAFF. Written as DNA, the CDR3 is TGTGCCAGTAGTACCCTTTACTCGGAAGCTTTCTTT.

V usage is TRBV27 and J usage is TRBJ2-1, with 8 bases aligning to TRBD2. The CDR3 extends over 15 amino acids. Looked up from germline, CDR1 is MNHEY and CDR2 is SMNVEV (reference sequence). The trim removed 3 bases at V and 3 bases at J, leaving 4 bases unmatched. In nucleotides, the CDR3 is TGTGCCAGCAGTTTTGGACTAGCTCACTACAATGAGCAGTTCTTC. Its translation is CASSFGLAHYNEQFF.

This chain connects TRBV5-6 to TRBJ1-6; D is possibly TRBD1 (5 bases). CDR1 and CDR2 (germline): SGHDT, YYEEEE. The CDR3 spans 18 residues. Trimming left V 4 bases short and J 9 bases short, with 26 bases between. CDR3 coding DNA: TGTGCCAGCAGCCCAACCACCATCCGGGCAAGGGGAAGTTCACCCCTCCACTTT. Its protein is CASSPTTIRARGSSPLHF.

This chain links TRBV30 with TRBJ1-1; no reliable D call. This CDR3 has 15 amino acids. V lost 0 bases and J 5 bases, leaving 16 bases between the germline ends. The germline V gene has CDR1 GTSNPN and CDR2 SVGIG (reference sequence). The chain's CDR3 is CAWSVRPMRPTEAFF. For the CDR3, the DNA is TGTGCCTGGAGTGTTAGGCCTATGCGACCGACTGAAGCTTTCTTT.

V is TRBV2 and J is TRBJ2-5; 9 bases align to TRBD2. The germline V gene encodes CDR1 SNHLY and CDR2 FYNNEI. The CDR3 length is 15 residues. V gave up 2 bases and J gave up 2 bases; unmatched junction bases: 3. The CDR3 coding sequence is TGTGCCAGCAGTGAACGGCTAGCGGGGCAAGAGACCCAGTACTTC. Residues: CASSERLAGQETQYF. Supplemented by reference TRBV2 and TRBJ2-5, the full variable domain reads EPEVTQTPSHQVTQMGQEVILRCVPISNHLYFYWYRQILGQKVEFLVSFYNNEISEKSEIFDDQFSVERPDGSNFTLKIRSTKLEDSAMYFCASSERLAGQETQYFGPGTRLLVL.

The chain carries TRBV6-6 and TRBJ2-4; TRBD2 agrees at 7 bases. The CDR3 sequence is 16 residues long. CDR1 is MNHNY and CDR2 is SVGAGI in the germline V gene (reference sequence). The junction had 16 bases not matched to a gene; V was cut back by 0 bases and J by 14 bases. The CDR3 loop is CASSYSSSPGLPDEYF. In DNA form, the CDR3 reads TGTGCCAGCAGTTACTCTTCCTCCCCGGGACTACCGGACGAGTACTTC.

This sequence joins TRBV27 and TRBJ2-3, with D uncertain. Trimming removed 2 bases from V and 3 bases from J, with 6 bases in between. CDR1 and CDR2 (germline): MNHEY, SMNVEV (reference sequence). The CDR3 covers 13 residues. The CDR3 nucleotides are TGTGCCAGCAGTTTAAAACGGACAGATACGCAGTATTTT. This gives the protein CASSLKRTDTQYF.

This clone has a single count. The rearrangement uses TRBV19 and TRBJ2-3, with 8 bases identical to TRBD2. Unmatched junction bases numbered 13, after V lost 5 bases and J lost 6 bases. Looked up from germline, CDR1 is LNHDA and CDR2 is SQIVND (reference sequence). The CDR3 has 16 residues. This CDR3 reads CASSGGSGGFMDTQYF. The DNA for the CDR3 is TGTGCCAGTAGTGGGGGAAGCGGGGGATTTATGGATACGCAGTATTTT.

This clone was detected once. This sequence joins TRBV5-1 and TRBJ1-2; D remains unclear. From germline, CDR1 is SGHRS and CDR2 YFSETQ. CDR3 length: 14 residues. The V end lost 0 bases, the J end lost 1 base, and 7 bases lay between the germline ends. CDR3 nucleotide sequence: TGCGCCAGCAGCTTGGAGCACAATAACTATGGCTACACCTTC. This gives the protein CASSLEHNNYGYTF.

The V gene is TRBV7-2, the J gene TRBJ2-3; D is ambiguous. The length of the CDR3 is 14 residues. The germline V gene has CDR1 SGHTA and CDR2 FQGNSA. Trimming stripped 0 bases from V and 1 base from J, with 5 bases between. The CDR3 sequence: CASSLAARTDTQYF. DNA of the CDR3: TGTGCCAGCAGCTTAGCGGCCCGCACAGATACGCAGTATTTT.

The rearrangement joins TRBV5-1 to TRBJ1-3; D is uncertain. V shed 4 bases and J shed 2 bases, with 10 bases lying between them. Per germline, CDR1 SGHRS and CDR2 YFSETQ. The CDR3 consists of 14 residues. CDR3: CASSENSAGNTIYF. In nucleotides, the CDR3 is TGCGCCAGCAGCGAAAATTCGGCTGGAAACACCATATATTTT.

CDR3 sequence: CASSLAGGRRETQYF. In DNA, the CDR3 is TGTGCCAGTAGTCTAGCGGGAGGCCGTCGAGAGACCCAGTACTTC. J is TRBJ2-5 and V is TRBV19, with TRBD2 identical over 11 bases. With 5 bases clipped from V and 4 bases from J, the junction kept 6 bases outside the gene matches. The CDR3 extends over 15 amino acids. The germline V gene has CDR1 LNHDA and CDR2 SQIVND (reference sequence).

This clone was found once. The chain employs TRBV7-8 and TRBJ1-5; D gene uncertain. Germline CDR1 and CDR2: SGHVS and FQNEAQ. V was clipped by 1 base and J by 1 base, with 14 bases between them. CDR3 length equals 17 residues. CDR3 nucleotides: TGTGCCAGCAGCTTAGGGCAGGAAGGGTTAAGCAATCAGCCCCAGCATTTT. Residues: CASSLGQEGLSNQPQHF.